The rows below give T cell receptor beta chains drawn from one sample of a study of blood T cell repertoires in COVID-19. Assay used: immunoSEQ multiplex PCR; TCRdb lists only in-frame clones, some missing. Here the sample spans tens of thousands of clones, 92% being singletons. Input material: peripheral blood. These receptor sequences come from a man between 65 and 85 years old with active COVID-19. CDR3s include the opening cysteine and the closing phenylalanine or tryptophan. Fields, in order: clone size, V gene, J gene, D gene, CDR3 DNA, CDR3 protein. A D gene is named only where the DNA matches it firmly. The size entry is marked missing in some rows and otherwise reads once, few, many or a size class.

size: -; V: TRBV9; J: TRBJ2-7; D: -; DNA: TGTGCCAGCAGCTCAGGTCCGGTTGGGGGCGGGTACGAGCAGTACTTC; CDR3: CASSSGPVGGGYEQYF
size: -; V: TRBV7-9; J: TRBJ2-3; D: -; DNA: TGTGCCAGCAGCGTAGTAGCGCCAGATACGCAGTATTTT; CDR3: CASSVVAPDTQYF
size: -; V: TRBV6-5; J: TRBJ2-3; D: TRBD2; DNA: TGTGCCAGCAGTTACGGAGGCGGGAGATCAGATACGCAGTATTTT; CDR3: CASSYGGGRSDTQYF
size: -; V: TRBV6-5; J: TRBJ1-6; D: TRBD1; DNA: TGTGCCAGCAGTCGACAGGGCCTCAATTCACCCCTCCACTTT; CDR3: CASSRQGLNSPLHF
size: -; V: TRBV4-2; J: TRBJ2-3; D: -; DNA: TGTGCCAGCAGCCAAGTACAGGGCACAGATACGCAGTATTTT; CDR3: CASSQVQGTDTQYF
size: -; V: TRBV3-1/TRBV3-2; J: TRBJ1-2; D: TRBD1; DNA: TGTGCCAGCACCCAGGGACAGGGTTTCTATGGCTACACCTTC; CDR3: CASTQGQGFYGYTF
size: -; V: TRBV7-2; J: TRBJ2-7; D: TRBD1; DNA: TGTGCCAGCAGCTTAGCTGGGGCAGGGGGATCCTACGAGCAGTACTTC; CDR3: CASSLAGAGGSYEQYF
size: -; V: TRBV7-2; J: TRBJ2-7; D: TRBD1; DNA: TGTGCCAGCAGCGAGCGTTTTCCGGGACAGGGCTGGGACGAGCAGTACTTC; CDR3: CASSERFPGQGWDEQYF
size: -; V: TRBV4-3; J: TRBJ2-7; D: TRBD1; DNA: TGCGCCAGCAGCGACCGGACAGGAACGCATCCCTACGAGCAGTACTTC; CDR3: CASSDRTGTHPYEQYF
size: -; V: TRBV3-1/TRBV3-2; J: TRBJ2-5; D: TRBD2; DNA: TGTGCCAGCAGCTGGACTAGCGGGGGGGCCGATGAGACCCAGTACTTC; CDR3: CASSWTSGGADETQYF
size: -; V: TRBV3-1/TRBV3-2; J: TRBJ1-6; D: -; DNA: TGTGCCAGCAGCCAAGATATGGGTCAGGGGACACCCCTCCACTTT; CDR3: CASSQDMGQGTPLHF
size: once; V: TRBV7-7; J: TRBJ2-5; D: -; DNA: TGTGCTAGCAGCCCGTATATGTTTGACATTAACCAAGAGACCCAGTACTTC; CDR3: CASSPYMFDINQETQYF
size: -; V: TRBV6-2/TRBV6-3; J: TRBJ2-5; D: TRBD2; DNA: TGTGCCAGCAGTTACACGTTAGCGGGGGGTGAGACCCAGTACTTC; CDR3: CASSYTLAGGETQYF
size: -; V: TRBV5-1; J: TRBJ1-1; D: -; DNA: TGCGCCAGCAGCTTGACTGCCGGAGGCACTGAAGCTTTCTTT; CDR3: CASSLTAGGTEAFF
size: -; V: TRBV27; J: TRBJ2-2; D: -; DNA: TGTGCCAGCAGTTTGTTGCTAGAGGTCGGGGAGCTGTTTTTT; CDR3: CASSLLLEVGELFF
size: -; V: TRBV11-2; J: TRBJ2-2; D: TRBD2; DNA: TGTGCCAGCAGGGGGACTAGGAGGAACACCGGGGAGCTGTTTTTT; CDR3: CASRGTRRNTGELFF
size: -; V: TRBV7-8; J: TRBJ2-2; D: -; DNA: TGTGCCAGCAGCCCCGCGAGTCAGCGGAGCACCGGGGAGCTGTTTTTT; CDR3: CASSPASQRSTGELFF
size: -; V: TRBV3-1/TRBV3-2; J: TRBJ2-7; D: TRBD2; DNA: TGTGCCAGCAGCCAAGTAGCGGGACTCTACGAGCAGTACTTC; CDR3: CASSQVAGLYEQYF
size: -; V: TRBV28; J: TRBJ1-2; D: -; DNA: TGTGCCAGCGCCCGCCGGGGCTACACCTTC; CDR3: CASARRGYTF
size: -; V: TRBV2; J: TRBJ2-3; D: -; DNA: TGTGCCAGCAGTGTTTTTAGGGGAACCGATACGCAGTATTTT; CDR3: CASSVFRGTDTQYF
size: -; V: TRBV2; J: TRBJ2-2; D: TRBD1; DNA: TGTGCCAGCAGGGATTCCTCCGGGACAGGGAACACCGGGGAGCTGTTTTTT; CDR3: CASRDSSGTGNTGELFF
size: -; V: TRBV5-1; J: TRBJ1-1; D: -; DNA: TGCGCCAGCAGCTTGGCTTTATCGACAGGTAAAAACACTGAAGCTTTCTTT; CDR3: CASSLALSTGKNTEAFF
size: -; V: TRBV11-2; J: TRBJ2-1; D: TRBD2; DNA: TGTGCCAGCAGCCTGGGGCCGCGGGGGGGAGAGCAGTTCTTC; CDR3: CASSLGPRGGEQFF
size: -; V: TRBV30; J: TRBJ1-5; D: -; DNA: TGTGCCTGGAGTAGTCAGACGGGAAACCAGCATTTT; CDR3: CAWSSQTGNQHF
size: -; V: TRBV28; J: TRBJ2-5; D: TRBD1; DNA: TGTGCCAGCAGTTCTCTGGACAGGGGCGATGAGACCCAGTACTTC; CDR3: CASSSLDRGDETQYF
size: -; V: TRBV6-5; J: TRBJ1-3; D: TRBD1; DNA: TGTGCCAGCAGTTTCCGGGACAGGGTGTCTGGAAACACCATATATTTT; CDR3: CASSFRDRVSGNTIYF
size: -; V: TRBV27; J: TRBJ1-5; D: -; DNA: TGTGCCAGCAGTTTCATTAGAACGGGCAGGACACTTAGCAATCAGCCCCAGCATTTT; CDR3: CASSFIRTGRTLSNQPQHF
size: -; V: TRBV5-1; J: TRBJ2-7; D: -; DNA: TGCGCCAGCAGCGCCGGACAGCGCTACCCCTACGAGCAGTACTTC; CDR3: CASSAGQRYPYEQYF
size: -; V: TRBV6-5; J: TRBJ1-2; D: -; DNA: TGTGCCAGCAGTTACTTGCCAGGACAGACTAACTATGGCTACACCTTC; CDR3: CASSYLPGQTNYGYTF
size: -; V: TRBV5-5; J: TRBJ1-4; D: TRBD1; DNA: TGTGCCAGCAGCTTGGAGGACAGGGGGGATGAAAAACTGTTTTTT; CDR3: CASSLEDRGDEKLFF
size: -; V: TRBV18; J: TRBJ1-3; D: -; DNA: TGTGCCAGCTCACCACCGTCAAGCTTCTCTGGAAACACCATATATTTT; CDR3: CASSPPSSFSGNTIYF
size: once; V: TRBV12-3/TRBV12-4; J: TRBJ2-2; D: -; DNA: TGTGCCAGCAGTTTTCAGGGTGGCGGGGAGCTGTTTTTT; CDR3: CASSFQGGGELFF
size: -; V: TRBV18; J: TRBJ1-2; D: -; DNA: TGTGCCAGCTCACCCAAGGGAGATGCTCACTATGGCTACACCTTC; CDR3: CASSPKGDAHYGYTF
size: -; V: TRBV2; J: TRBJ1-4; D: TRBD1; DNA: TGTGCCAGCAGTGACGGACAGGGTAATGAAAAACTGTTTTTT; CDR3: CASSDGQGNEKLFF
size: once; V: TRBV7-2; J: TRBJ1-2; D: -; DNA: TGTGCCAGCAGCTCCCGCGCAGGGGACTATGGCTACACCTTC; CDR3: CASSSRAGDYGYTF
size: few; V: TRBV19; J: TRBJ1-6; D: -; DNA: TGTGCCAGTCATATCACGCGGGGCGCTTCACCCCTCCACTTT; CDR3: CASHITRGASPLHF
size: -; V: TRBV18; J: TRBJ1-5; D: TRBD1; DNA: TGTGCCAGCTCATACGGACAGGGCGGACAGCCCCAGCATTTT; CDR3: CASSYGQGGQPQHF
size: -; V: TRBV4-3; J: TRBJ2-2; D: TRBD1; DNA: TGCGCCAGCAGCCACACGGACAGGAGAAACACCGGGGAGCTGTTTTTT; CDR3: CASSHTDRRNTGELFF
size: -; V: TRBV7-3; J: TRBJ2-2; D: -; DNA: TGTGCCAGCAGCTTATCTGAGGTGAACACCGGGGAGCTGTTTTTT; CDR3: CASSLSEVNTGELFF
size: -; V: TRBV7-2; J: TRBJ1-2; D: -; DNA: TGTGCCAGCAGCTTAGACAGTAACTATGGCTACACCTTC; CDR3: CASSLDSNYGYTF
size: -; V: TRBV6-6; J: TRBJ2-1; D: TRBD2; DNA: TGTGCCAGCAGTCTCGGACTAGTGAGAAGCTCCTACAATGAGCAGTTCTTC; CDR3: CASSLGLVRSSYNEQFF
size: -; V: TRBV7-3; J: TRBJ1-1; D: -; DNA: TGTGCCAGCAGCTTAACCCCGGGAGGGATGAACACTGAAGCTTTCTTT; CDR3: CASSLTPGGMNTEAFF
size: -; V: TRBV6-5; J: TRBJ1-2; D: TRBD1; DNA: TGTGCCAGCAGTTACTCGAAAGCTTGGACAGGCTATGGCTACACCTTC; CDR3: CASSYSKAWTGYGYTF
size: -; V: TRBV7-9; J: TRBJ2-2; D: TRBD2; DNA: TGTGCCAGCAGATCAGTAGCGGGGGACACCGGGGAGCTGTTTTTT; CDR3: CASRSVAGDTGELFF
size: -; V: TRBV27; J: TRBJ2-1; D: -; DNA: TGTGCCAGCAGTTTTCTTGGGGGGAATGAGCAGTTCTTC; CDR3: CASSFLGGNEQFF
size: -; V: TRBV5-5; J: TRBJ2-1; D: TRBD1; DNA: TGTGCCAGCAGCTCCCGGGACAGGGGGTTTTTTGGGAAGCAGTTCTTC; CDR3: CASSSRDRGFFGKQFF
size: -; V: TRBV20-1; J: TRBJ2-1; D: TRBD1; DNA: TGCAGTGCTCTGACAGGGGTCCCGCAGTTCTTC; CDR3: CSALTGVPQFF
size: -; V: TRBV7-6; J: TRBJ2-3; D: -; DNA: TGTGCCAGCAGCCCAAAGACAGAGACTCGAGATACGCAGTATTTT; CDR3: CASSPKTETRDTQYF
size: -; V: TRBV4-1; J: TRBJ1-1; D: -; DNA: TGCGCCAGCAGCCGACCAGGTTCGAACACTGAAGCTTTCTTT; CDR3: CASSRPGSNTEAFF
size: few; V: TRBV4-3; J: TRBJ2-5; D: TRBD1; DNA: TGCGCCAGCGGGACCCCACCCCCCTCCCGGGACAGTCAAGAGACCCAGTACTTC; CDR3: CASGTPPPSRDSQETQYF
size: -; V: TRBV6-2/TRBV6-3; J: TRBJ1-2; D: -; DNA: TGTGCCAGCAGTAGACAGGACTATGGCTACACCTTC; CDR3: CASSRQDYGYTF
size: -; V: TRBV11-2; J: TRBJ2-1; D: TRBD2; DNA: TGTGCCAGCAGCTTAAGGACTAGCGGGAGTATCGATGAGCAGTTCTTC; CDR3: CASSLRTSGSIDEQFF
size: once; V: TRBV29-1; J: TRBJ1-2; D: -; DNA: TGCAGCGTCGAAGCCCGGGGGGGTTACGGCTACACCTTC; CDR3: CSVEARGGYGYTF
size: -; V: TRBV2; J: TRBJ1-1; D: -; DNA: TGTGCCAGCGAGCGGCTTCCAGCAGGACGGAACACTGAAGCTTTCTTT; CDR3: CASERLPAGRNTEAFF
size: once; V: TRBV7-9; J: TRBJ2-3; D: TRBD1; DNA: TGTGCCAGCAGCTCATATCGACAGGGGGCAGATACGCAGTATTTT; CDR3: CASSSYRQGADTQYF
size: -; V: TRBV7-2; J: TRBJ1-4; D: TRBD1; DNA: TGTGCCAGCAGCTCGAACCGGGACAGGAATGAAAAACTGTTTTTT; CDR3: CASSSNRDRNEKLFF
size: -; V: TRBV19; J: TRBJ1-2; D: TRBD1; DNA: TGTGCCAGTAGTCCCCGGACAGGAGGAAACTATGGCTACACCTTC; CDR3: CASSPRTGGNYGYTF
size: -; V: TRBV7-2; J: TRBJ1-5; D: -; DNA: TGTGCCAGCAGCCTTGCGGGGGGGCTCGGCAATCAGCCCCAGCATTTT; CDR3: CASSLAGGLGNQPQHF
size: -; V: TRBV19; J: TRBJ1-2; D: TRBD1; DNA: TGTGCCAGTAGCGCGACAGGGGCCCTGGATGGCTACACCTTC; CDR3: CASSATGALDGYTF
size: -; V: TRBV3-1/TRBV3-2; J: TRBJ2-1; D: TRBD1; DNA: TGTGCCAGCAGCCCGGGGACAGGGGACTACAATGAGCAGTTCTTC; CDR3: CASSPGTGDYNEQFF